Below, 19 T cell receptor beta chains from the same sample are listed, as sequenced in a study of cytomegalovirus exposure and HLA in healthy donors. Assay: immunoSEQ multiplex PCR; the TCRdb copy retains only in-frame clones and omits some. The sample carries 150,000 to 200,000 clones, roughly 89% recorded once. Sequencing was performed on PBMCs. Receptors originate from a young man in good health and CMV-seropositive.

The V call is TRBV28, the J call TRBJ2-1; D may be TRBD2 (5 bases). The CDR3 extends over 12 amino acids. The V gene's germline CDR1 is MDHEN and CDR2 SYDVKM. V was trimmed by 6 bases and J by 5 bases, leaving 8 bases between them. CDR3 bases: TGTGCCAGCAGCACTAGAAACAATGAGCAGTTCTTC. This encodes CASSTRNNEQFF.

The rearrangement links TRBV28 to TRBJ2-2; D is unresolved. The germline V and J ends were trimmed by 7 bases and 6 bases, with 21 bases remaining between them. The CDR3 extends over 16 amino acids. In germline, CDR1 is MDHEN, CDR2 SYDVKM. CDR3 region: CASTDPGPTFPGELFF. The CDR3 bases are TGTGCCAGCACGGATCCAGGCCCTACATTTCCCGGGGAGCTGTTTTTT.

This chain connects TRBV5-1 to TRBJ2-5; TRBD2 matches 7 bases. The CDR3 extends over 14 amino acids. Germline CDR1 SGHRS, CDR2 YFSETQ. V trimming: 2 bases; J trimming: 2 bases; junction bases outside the gene matches: 3. The CDR3 DNA sequence: TGCGCCAGCAGCTTCGGGGGGAATCAAGAGACCCAGTACTTC. It is translated as CASSFGGNQETQYF.

The genes are TRBV29-1 and TRBJ1-1; D gene unclear. From germline, CDR1 is SQVTM and CDR2 ANQGSEA. With 4 bases removed from V and 1 base from J, the gap between germline ends came to 10 bases. The CDR3 has 13 residues. As DNA, the CDR3 is TGCAGCGTTGTCGATCCGGGGAACACTGAAGCTTTCTTT. It is translated as CSVVDPGNTEAFF.

The J gene is TRBJ2-7, the V gene TRBV19; 9 bases align to TRBD1. After removal of 3 bases from V and 2 bases from J, the junction contained 8 bases not matched to a gene. Germline V CDR1 and CDR2: LNHDA, SQIVND (reference sequence). The CDR3 has 16 amino acids. CDR3 loop: CASSIDPGTGPYEQYF. The CDR3 coding sequence is TGTGCCAGTAGTATCGATCCCGGGACAGGGCCCTACGAGCAGTACTTC.

V usage is TRBV19 and J usage is TRBJ1-5; D might be TRBD1 (6 bases). Deletions cut 5 bases from V and 5 bases from J, with 13 bases between. The CDR3 totals 14 residues. Germline CDR1 reads LNHDA; CDR2 reads SQIVND (reference sequence). The CDR3 sequence: CASSPGQTHQPQHF. The CDR3 DNA follows: TGTGCCAGTAGTCCCGGACAGACACATCAGCCCCAGCATTTT.

The chain has TRBV11-2 and TRBJ2-7; a weak D match, TRBD2 (6 bases). Germline-derived CDR1 and CDR2 are SGHAT and FQNNGV. Trimming left V 2 bases short and J 2 bases short, with 13 bases between. The CDR3 has 15 amino acids. DNA of the CDR3: TGTGCCAGCAGCTTATATCTTGGAGGGCCCTACGAGCAGTACTTC. The encoded protein is CASSLYLGGPYEQYF.

V usage is TRBV6-1 and J usage is TRBJ1-4, with TRBD1 as a possible D gene (6 bases). There are 15 residues in the CDR3. V lost 4 bases to trimming and J lost 5 bases, with 14 bases between them. Germline CDR1 is MNHNS and CDR2 is SASEGT. The chain's CDR3 is CASSADSSGNEKLFF. For the CDR3, the DNA is TGTGCCAGCAGTGCGGACAGTAGTGGGAATGAAAAACTGTTTTTT.

The chain combines TRBV27 with TRBJ2-7, with 7 positions matching TRBD1. V shed 5 bases, J shed 7 bases, and the junction held 14 bases outside the gene matches. There are 15 residues in the CDR3. Germline V gives CDR1 MNHEY, CDR2 SMNVEV (reference sequence). The CDR3 DNA reads as TGTGCCAGCAGTGCGTGGACAGGCAACCTCGGGGAGCAGTACTTC. Amino acid sequence: CASSAWTGNLGEQYF.

The count of this clone is one. The chain employs TRBV11-3 and TRBJ2-5, with TRBD2 matching over 10 bases. Germline-derived CDR1 and CDR2 are SGHNT and YENEEA. The CDR3 runs 15 residues. The V gene end was trimmed by 3 bases and the J gene end by 5 bases; junction bases not matched to a gene: 6. This CDR3 is CASSLLAGVVETQYF. CDR3 bases: TGTGCCAGCAGCTTGCTAGCGGGAGTCGTGGAGACCCAGTACTTC.

This chain joins TRBV19 and TRBJ2-5, with 10 bases fitting TRBD2. V dropped 1 base and J dropped 0; count of bases not matched to a gene: 11. This CDR3 is 19 amino acids long. Germline assignment: CDR1 LNHDA and CDR2 SQIVND (reference sequence). CDR3 loop: CASSIVSPAGGFYQETQYF. The CDR3, as DNA: TGTGCCAGTAGTATAGTATCTCCAGCGGGAGGGTTCTACCAAGAGACCCAGTACTTC.

The chain recombines TRBV30 with TRBJ2-1; tentative D call: TRBD2 (5 bases). The CDR3 runs 14 residues. V gave up 3 bases and J gave up 6 bases, with 15 bases separating them. CDR1 is GTSNPN and CDR2 is SVGIG in the germline V gene (reference sequence). In DNA form, the CDR3 reads TGTGCCTGGAGGACTACCGCGCAGGTCAATGAGCAGTTCTTC. Protein: CAWRTTAQVNEQFF.

This rearrangement joins TRBV6-5 to TRBJ2-7, with D maybe TRBD2 (6 bases). CDR3 length: 14 amino acids. V was cut by 0 bases and J by 5 bases, with 11 bases left in between. CDR1 is MNHEY and CDR2 is SVGAGI in the germline V gene. The CDR3 bases are TGTGCCAGCAGTTACTCGCATGGCGGGGACGAGCAGTACTTC. Translated, it gives CASSYSHGGDEQYF.

This clone was seen a single time. The rearrangement uses TRBV4-2 and TRBJ2-1; 9 bases are a match to TRBD2. Per the germline V gene, CDR1 is LGHNA and CDR2 is YNFKEQ. The CDR3 is 16 residues long. The J segment lost 3 bases and the V segment lost 5 bases, leaving 8 bases of the junction unmatched. The CDR3 nucleotides read TGTGCCAGCAGCACGGGTAGCGGGAGTAGCTACAATGAGCAGTTCTTC. Amino acid sequence: CASSTGSGSSYNEQFF.

The chain has TRBV5-1 and TRBJ2-7; TRBD2 agrees at 13 bases. The germline V gene has CDR1 SGHRS and CDR2 YFSETQ. Losses at the gene ends were 4 bases for V and 7 bases for J; bases not matched to a gene: 2. The CDR3 runs 13 residues. This chain's CDR3 is CASSAGLAGEQYF. The CDR3 nucleotides read TGCGCCAGCAGCGCGGGACTAGCGGGAGAGCAGTACTTC. The whole variable domain, filled in from reference TRBV5-1 and TRBJ2-7, reads KAGVTQTPRYLIKTRGQQVTLSCSPISGHRSVSWYQQTPGQGLQFLFEYFSETQRNKGNFPGRFSGRQFSNSRSEMNVSTLELGDSALYLCASSAGLAGEQYFGPGTRLTVT.

V usage is TRBV7-9 and J usage is TRBJ1-5; D possibly corresponds to TRBD1 (6 bases). The CDR3 is 16 residues long. Germline values: CDR1 SEHNR, CDR2 FQNEAQ (reference sequence). Trimming stripped 6 bases from V and 0 bases from J, with 15 bases between. The CDR3 here is CASSSGQSYSNQPQHF. In DNA, the CDR3 is TGTGCCAGCAGTTCTGGACAGTCCTATAGCAATCAGCCCCAGCATTTT.

The chain has TRBV7-8 and TRBJ1-5, with no clear D. CDR3 size: 16 residues. Germline CDR1 is SGHVS and CDR2 is FQNEAQ. V shed 2 bases and J shed 3 bases, with 14 bases lying between them. The CDR3 loop is CASSLNEVGVNQPQHF. The CDR3 DNA is TGTGCCAGCAGCTTAAATGAGGTCGGGGTCAATCAGCCCCAGCATTTT.

This rearrangement joins TRBV11-3 to TRBJ1-1; D unclear. The CDR3 is made up of 16 amino acids. CDR1 is SGHNT, CDR2 YENEEA, per germline. The V gene lost 1 base and the J gene lost 0 bases, with 12 bases spanning the gap. CDR3 nucleotide sequence: TGTGCCAGCAGCTTAGTTGGTCGGGATATGAACACTGAAGCTTTCTTT. Amino acid sequence: CASSLVGRDMNTEAFF.

The chain couples TRBV7-8 to TRBJ1-2; TRBD1 matches 7 bases. V trimming: 5 bases; J trimming: 4 bases; junction bases outside the gene matches: 4. Per the germline V gene, CDR1 is SGHVS and CDR2 is FQNEAQ. This CDR3 spans 13 amino acids. In nucleotides, the CDR3 is TGTGCCAGCAGCCGGGGACAGAGCTATGGCTACACCTTC. Encoded protein: CASSRGQSYGYTF.